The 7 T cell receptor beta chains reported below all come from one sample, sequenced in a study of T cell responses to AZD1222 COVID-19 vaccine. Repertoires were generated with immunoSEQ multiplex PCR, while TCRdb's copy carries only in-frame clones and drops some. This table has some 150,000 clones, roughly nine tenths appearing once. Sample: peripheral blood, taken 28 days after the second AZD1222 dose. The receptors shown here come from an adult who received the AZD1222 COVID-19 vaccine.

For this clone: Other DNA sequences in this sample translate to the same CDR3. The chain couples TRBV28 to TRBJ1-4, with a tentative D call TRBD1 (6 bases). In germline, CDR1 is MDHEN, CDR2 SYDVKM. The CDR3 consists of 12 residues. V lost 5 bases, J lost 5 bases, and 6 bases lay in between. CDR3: CASSRGNEKLFF. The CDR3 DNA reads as TGTGCCAGCAGTAGGGGGAATGAAAAACTGTTTTTT.

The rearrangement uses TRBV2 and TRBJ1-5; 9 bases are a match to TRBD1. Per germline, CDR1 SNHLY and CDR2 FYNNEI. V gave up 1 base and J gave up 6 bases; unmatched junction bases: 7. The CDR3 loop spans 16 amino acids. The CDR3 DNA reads TGTGCCAGCAGTGAAGTGGGACAGGGAAGATTTCAGCCCCAGCATTTT. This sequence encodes CASSEVGQGRFQPQHF.

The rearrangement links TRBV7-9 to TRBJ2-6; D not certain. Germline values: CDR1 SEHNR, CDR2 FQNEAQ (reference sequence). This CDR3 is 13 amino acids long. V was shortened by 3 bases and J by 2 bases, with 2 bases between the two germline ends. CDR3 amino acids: CASSFAGANVLTF. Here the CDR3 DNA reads TGTGCCAGCAGCTTCGCTGGGGCCAACGTCCTGACTTTC.

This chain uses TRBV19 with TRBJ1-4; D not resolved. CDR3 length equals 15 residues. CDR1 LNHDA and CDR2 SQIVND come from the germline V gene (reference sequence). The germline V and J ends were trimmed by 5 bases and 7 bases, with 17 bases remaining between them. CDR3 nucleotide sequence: TGTGCCAGTAGTCGCCAGCTCCCGTCGGGTGAAAAACTGTTTTTT. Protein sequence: CASSRQLPSGEKLFF.

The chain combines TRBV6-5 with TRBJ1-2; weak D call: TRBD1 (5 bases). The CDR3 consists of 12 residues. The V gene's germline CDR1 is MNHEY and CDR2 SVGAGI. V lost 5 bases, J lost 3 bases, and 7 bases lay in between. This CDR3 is CASSPQDYGYTF. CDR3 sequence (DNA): TGTGCCAGCAGTCCACAGGACTATGGCTACACCTTC.

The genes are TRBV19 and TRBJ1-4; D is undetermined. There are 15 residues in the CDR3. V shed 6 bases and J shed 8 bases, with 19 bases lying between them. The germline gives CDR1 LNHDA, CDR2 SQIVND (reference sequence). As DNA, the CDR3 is TGTGCCAGTAGAGCCCGCGAGGGCGTAGGGGAAAAACTGTTTTTT. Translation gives CASRAREGVGEKLFF.

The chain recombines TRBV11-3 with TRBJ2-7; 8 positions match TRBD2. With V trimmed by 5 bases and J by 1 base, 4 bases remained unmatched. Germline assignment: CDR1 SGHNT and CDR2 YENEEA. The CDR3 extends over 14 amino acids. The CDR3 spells CASSTLADSYEQYF. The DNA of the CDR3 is TGTGCCAGCAGCACACTAGCGGATTCCTACGAGCAGTACTTC. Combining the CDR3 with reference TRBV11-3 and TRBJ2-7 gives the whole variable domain EAGVVQSPRYKIIEKKQPVAFWCNPISGHNTLYWYLQNLGQGPELLIRYENEEAVDDSQLPKDRFSAERLKGVDSTLKIQPAELGDSAVYLCASSTLADSYEQYFGPGTRLTVT.